Here is one T cell receptor beta chain with its context. A much larger clone is a single base away; this may be a read error. MiXCR was run by TCRdb on the 5' RACE reads, yielding one entry per CDR3 protein. The sample gives approximately 50,000 distinct CDR3 sequences, 10% of which show up once; over 4% is in the top ten. This sample is part of a study of neurological immune-mediated disorders. This clonotype originated in a man aged 70-80 years with HTLV-1-associated myelopathy (HAM/TSP). The sequenced sample was PBMCs.

CDR3 in amino acids: CASSPRPVTGELVF. The CDR3 DNA is TGTGCCAGCAGTCCTAGGCCAGTCACCGGGGAGCTGGTTTTT. The chain combines TRBV6-5 with TRBJ2-2; weak D call: TRBD2 (5 bases). This CDR3 spans 14 amino acids. CDR1 is MNHEY and CDR2 is SVGAGI in the germline V gene.